This section outlines one TCR beta chain sequence together with its context. The V and J ends lost 3 bases and 7 bases, in that order; junction bases with no gene match: 6. The V gene's germline CDR1 is MDHEN and CDR2 SYDVKM. The CDR3 covers 15 residues. The entry originates in a study of Ad26.COV2.S vaccination and SARS-CoV-2 variants. The sample's treatment: approximately 18 received Ad26.COV2.S at low or high dose, single or two shots; roughly five received placebo; per-sample allocation not given. It was on day 63 after the first vaccine or placebo injection that samples were taken. An adult of 18-55 years in Boston served as donor. Produced via immunoSEQ multiplex PCR; TCRdb's table is partial and in-frame only. The sample contains over 450,000 clones, about nine tenths of which appear only once.

Material: peripheral blood, obtained in a trial of Ad26.COV2.S vaccine versus placebo. This chain links TRBV28 with TRBJ2-2; 9 positions agree with TRBD1. The receptor was isolated from a person aged 18-65 years who received the Ad26.COV2.S COVID-19 vaccine or a placebo. CDR3 in amino acids: CASSFGGQGYGELFF. The CDR3 DNA reads as TGTGCCAGCAGTTTTGGAGGACAGGGGTACGGGGAGCTGTTTTTT.